This T cell receptor (beta chain) was sequenced in a study of blood T cell repertoires in COVID-19. On the study more broadly: Both acute and convalescent COVID-19 samples were obtained from the United States, Italy and Spain. Sample material is recorded as cDNA or gDNA derived from T cells, B-cell-depleted T cells, or PBMCs.

Original methodology: Reference gene primers were amplified, and this amplification served to estimate nucleated cell counts. Method: immunoSEQ multiplex PCR; TCRdb's copy keeps in-frame clones and lacks some. The V and J calls and clone size come from that table; D and trimming were worked out from the DNA. The data hold about 360,000 clones, with 81% observed a single time. This CDR3 is built from 14 residues. Germline loops: CDR1 SNHLY, CDR2 FYNNEI. The V gene end was trimmed by 5 bases and the J gene end by 2 bases; junction bases not matched to a gene: 5. The TCR was taken from a human donor with acute or convalescent COVID-19. The donor label of this sample is uncertain. The specimen sequenced was peripheral blood. V usage is TRBV2 and J usage is TRBJ2-7, with 8 bases that match TRBD1. The CDR3 sequence is CASSWTGLAYEQYF. The CDR3 nucleotides read TGTGCCAGCAGTTGGACAGGGCTGGCCTACGAGCAGTACTTC.